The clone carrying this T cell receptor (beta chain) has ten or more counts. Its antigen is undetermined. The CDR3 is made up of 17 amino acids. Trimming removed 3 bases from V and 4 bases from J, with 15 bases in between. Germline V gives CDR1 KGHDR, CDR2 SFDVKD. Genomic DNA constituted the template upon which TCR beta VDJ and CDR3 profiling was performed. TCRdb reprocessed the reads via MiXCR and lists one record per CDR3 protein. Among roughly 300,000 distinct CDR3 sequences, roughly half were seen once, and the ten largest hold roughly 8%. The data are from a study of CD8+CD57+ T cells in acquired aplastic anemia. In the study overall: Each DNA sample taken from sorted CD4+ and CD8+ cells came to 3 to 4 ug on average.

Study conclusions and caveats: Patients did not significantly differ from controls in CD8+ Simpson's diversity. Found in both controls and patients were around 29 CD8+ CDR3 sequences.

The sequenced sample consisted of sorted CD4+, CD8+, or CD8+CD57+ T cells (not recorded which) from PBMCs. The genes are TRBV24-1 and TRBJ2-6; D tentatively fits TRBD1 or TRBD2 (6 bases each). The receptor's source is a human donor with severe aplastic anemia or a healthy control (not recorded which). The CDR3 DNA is TGTGCCACCAGTGATCCGGGGGCGGGGTCCGGGGCCAACGTCCTGACTTTC. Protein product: CATSDPGAGSGANVLTF.